The 27 T cell receptor beta chains reported below all come from one sample, sequenced in a study of blood T cell repertoires in COVID-19 (dated by TCRdb to the early 2020s). Libraries were prepared through the immunoSEQ multiplex PCR assay. TCRdb's version of the immuneACCESS table is confined to in-frame rearrangements and falls short of the full clone set. An unresolved V gene accounts for under half of the shortfall where checked; the remainder is of unknown origin. The sample has 60,000 to 85,000 clones on record, approximately 78% of them singletons. Around 15% of the sample lies in the top ten. The specimen was peripheral blood. These receptors all come from a human donor in a cohort sampled during active COVID-19.

On this clone itself: Other DNA sequences in the sample encode the same CDR3. J is TRBJ2-7 and V is TRBV6-5; 10 nucleotides align to TRBD2. From germline, CDR1 is MNHEY and CDR2 SVGAGI. Trimming at V came to 6 bases and at J to 2 bases, leaving 4 bases not matched to a gene. The CDR3 is made up of 14 amino acids. DNA for the CDR3: TGTGCCAGCAGCTCAGCGGGAGGGACCTACGAGCAGTACTTC. This translates into CASSSAGGTYEQYF.

This clone was counted between two and nine times. J is TRBJ1-2 and V is TRBV25-1; D call uncertain. CDR3 length equals 13 residues. V lost 3 bases and J lost 4, with 9 bases in between. Per germline, CDR1 MGHDK and CDR2 SYGVNS. In DNA, the CDR3 is TGTGCCAGCAGTGAGAGTGACACCTATGGCTACACCTTC. Protein: CASSESDTYGYTF.

This chain joins TRBV19 and TRBJ1-1, with D unresolved. Per the germline V gene, CDR1 is LNHDA and CDR2 is SQIVND (reference sequence). V was clipped by 0 bases and J by 6 bases, with 11 bases between them. This CDR3 is 14 amino acids long. In nucleotides, the CDR3 is TGTGCCAGTAGTATAGAGATGGGGAGGCCTGAAGCTTTCTTT. Protein product: CASSIEMGRPEAFF.

The chain carries TRBV19 and TRBJ2-7, with D perhaps TRBD1 (6 bases). V shed 6 bases and J shed 3 bases, with 9 bases lying between them. The CDR3 runs 12 residues. CDR1 and CDR2 (germline): LNHDA, SQIVND (reference sequence). The CDR3 nucleotides are TGTGCCAGTAGACAGGGAAGCTACGAGCAGTACTTC. Encoded protein: CASRQGSYEQYF.

V and J are TRBV7-2 and TRBJ2-4, with TRBD2 matching 16 bases. The trim removed 4 bases at V and 7 bases at J, leaving 10 bases unmatched. CDR1 and CDR2 (germline): SGHTA, FQGNSA. CDR3 size: 18 residues. Here the CDR3 reads CASSSSLGLAGGGNIQYF. The CDR3 DNA reads as TGTGCCAGCAGCTCATCCTTGGGACTAGCGGGAGGGGGGAACATTCAGTACTTC.

V and J are TRBV27 and TRBJ2-7; 8 bases agree with TRBD2. CDR1 is MNHEY and CDR2 is SMNVEV in the germline V gene (reference sequence). Trimming at V came to 5 bases and at J to 3 bases, leaving 6 bases not matched to a gene. The length of the CDR3 is 14 residues. DNA for the CDR3: TGTGCCAGCAGTCAAAGCGGGAGCAACTACGAGCAGTACTTC. Protein sequence: CASSQSGSNYEQYF.

This clone was seen a single time. V usage is TRBV7-2 and J usage is TRBJ2-3, with 11 bases aligning to TRBD2. The CDR3 is made up of 17 amino acids. CDR1 is SGHTA, CDR2 FQGNSA, per germline. J was trimmed by 2 bases and V by 5 bases; bases with no gene match: 9. The CDR3 is CASSKFGTSGATDTQYF. The CDR3 DNA is TGTGCCAGCAGCAAGTTTGGGACTAGCGGAGCCACAGATACGCAGTATTTT.

This rearrangement joins TRBV9 to TRBJ1-2, with 11 bases lining up with TRBD1. Trimming cost V 3 bases and J 4 bases; bases outside gene matches: 5. Germline assignment: CDR1 SGDLS and CDR2 YYNGEE. This CDR3 comprises 15 residues. The DNA of the CDR3 is TGTGCCAGCAGCGCGGACAGGGGGCGCGTCTATGGCTACACCTTC. It translates to CASSADRGRVYGYTF. Drawing the rest from reference TRBV9 and TRBJ1-2, the complete variable domain is DSGVTQTPKHLITATGQRVTLRCSPRSGDLSVYWYQQSLDQGLQFLIQYYNGEERAKGNILERFSAQQFPDLHSELNLSSLELGDSALYFCASSADRGRVYGYTFGSGTRLTVV.

V usage is TRBV14 and J usage is TRBJ2-3; the D is unclear. V lost 0 bases to trimming and J lost 2 bases, with 12 bases between them. CDR1 is SGHDN and CDR2 is FVKESK in the germline V gene. This CDR3 is 16 amino acids long. The CDR3 loop reads CASSQEVGAFTDTQYF. As DNA, the CDR3 is TGTGCCAGCAGCCAAGAAGTCGGAGCCTTCACAGATACGCAGTATTTT.

This sequence joins TRBV19 and TRBJ1-4; no firm D call. Germline-derived CDR1 and CDR2 are LNHDA and SQIVND (reference sequence). V was clipped by 5 bases and J by 7 bases, with 5 bases between them. The CDR3 runs 11 residues. The CDR3 region is CASSEAEKLFF. CDR3 nucleotides: TGTGCCAGTAGTGAGGCTGAAAAACTGTTTTTT.

This chain uses TRBV3-1 (or the pseudogene TRBV3-2) with TRBJ2-5; D is undetermined. This CDR3 contains 12 residues. Germline CDR1 LGHDT, CDR2 YNNKEL (reference sequence). Trimming left V 0 bases short and J 5 bases short, with 4 bases between. The CDR3 loop is CASSQEEETQYF. CDR3 in DNA: TGTGCCAGCAGCCAAGAGGAGGAGACCCAGTACTTC.

This chain joins TRBV6-5 and TRBJ2-1; D remains ambiguous. Trimming pared 7 bases from V and 3 bases from J, leaving 13 bases between. Germline CDR1 reads MNHEY; CDR2 reads SVGAGI. This CDR3 is built from 14 residues. CDR3 sequence: CASTPPLGYNEQFF. The CDR3 bases are TGTGCCAGCACCCCCCCCCTAGGCTACAATGAGCAGTTCTTC.

The chain joins TRBV18 to TRBJ2-7; D possibly corresponds to TRBD2 (5 bases). Germline CDR1 is KGHSH and CDR2 is LQKENI. V was trimmed by 3 bases and J by 5 bases, leaving 14 bases between them. The CDR3 length is 14 residues. The CDR3 region is CASSPSGRSNEQYF. Here the CDR3 DNA reads TGTGCCAGCTCACCGAGCGGAAGGTCCAACGAGCAGTACTTC.

The genes are TRBV18 and TRBJ2-2; 12 positions match TRBD2. The CDR3 consists of 16 residues. Germline V gene lookup returns CDR1 KGHSH and CDR2 LQKENI. The J segment lost 5 bases and the V segment lost 8 bases, leaving 9 bases of the junction unmatched. The CDR3 loop reads CASLKTSGSSTGELFF. The CDR3 bases are TGTGCCAGCCTCAAGACTAGCGGGAGTAGTACCGGGGAGCTGTTTTTT. Using reference TRBV18 and TRBJ2-2 for the parts outside the CDR3, the full variable domain is NAGVMQNPRHLVRRRGQEARLRCSPMKGHSHVYWYRQLPEEGLKFMVYLQKENIIDESGMPKERFSAEFPKEGPSILRIQQVVRGDSAAYFCASLKTSGSSTGELFFGEGSRLTVL.

The chain carries TRBV5-1 and TRBJ2-6; D is ambiguous. Looked up from germline, CDR1 is SGHRS and CDR2 is YFSETQ. The V end was cut by 0 bases, the J end by 4 bases, with 11 bases between. CDR3 length: 16 amino acids. DNA for the CDR3: TGCGCCAGCAGCTTGGCCGGGTTGTACGGGGCCAACGTCCTGACTTTC. Its protein product is CASSLAGLYGANVLTF.

The chain couples TRBV3-1 (or the pseudogene TRBV3-2) to TRBJ1-2; the match to TRBD1 covers 10 bases. The germline CDR1 and CDR2 sequences are LGHDT and YNNKEL (reference sequence). J was trimmed by 6 bases and V by 2 bases; bases with no gene match: 12. This CDR3 comprises 17 residues. The CDR3 sequence is CASSQKPPGTGVDGYTF. The CDR3 coding sequence is TGTGCCAGCAGCCAAAAGCCTCCCGGGACAGGGGTGGATGGCTACACCTTC.

The J gene is TRBJ2-1, the V gene TRBV9; 11 positions agree with TRBD2. V shed 2 bases, J shed 5 bases, and the junction held 3 bases outside the gene matches. Per the germline V gene, CDR1 is SGDLS and CDR2 is YYNGEE. The CDR3 loop spans 15 amino acids. The CDR3 nucleotides are TGTGCCAGCAGCGTTCCGGGACTAGCGGACAATGAGCAGTTCTTC. Its protein product is CASSVPGLADNEQFF.

The gene calls are TRBV9 and TRBJ2-1; 10 bases fit TRBD2. After removal of 3 bases from V and 7 bases from J, the junction contained 7 bases not matched to a gene. The CDR3 is 15 residues long. In germline, CDR1 is SGDLS, CDR2 YYNGEE. CDR3 loop: CASSAAGGRLNEQFF. The CDR3 nucleotides read TGTGCCAGCAGCGCAGCGGGAGGGCGGTTGAATGAGCAGTTCTTC.

The CDR3 DNA reads as TGTGCCAGCAGCTTAGGCGGAGGACTTCTAGCCAAAAACATTCAGTACTTC. Protein sequence: CASSLGGGLLAKNIQYF. The rearrangement uses TRBV7-2 and TRBJ2-4; perhaps TRBD2 as D (5 bases). Per the germline V gene, CDR1 is SGHTA and CDR2 is FQGNSA. Between the trimmed V and J ends, which lost 1 base and 0 bases, there was a span of 13 bases. The CDR3 length is 17 residues.

The chain combines TRBV10-3 with TRBJ2-7; tentative D call: TRBD1 (5 bases). Trimming removed 5 bases from V and 2 bases from J, with 13 bases in between. Germline assignment: CDR1 ENHRY and CDR2 SYGVKD. CDR3 length equals 14 residues. The CDR3 spells CAISNLDRAYEQYF. CDR3 nucleotides: TGTGCCATCAGTAACCTAGACAGAGCCTACGAGCAGTACTTC.

V is TRBV4-1 and J is TRBJ2-6, with 11 bases fitting TRBD2. Germline V gives CDR1 MGHRA, CDR2 YSYEKL. This CDR3 is 20 amino acids long. J was trimmed by 0 bases and V by 4 bases; bases with no gene match: 11. The CDR3 region is CASSPTSGTSDFSGANVLTF. In DNA form, the CDR3 reads TGCGCCAGCAGCCCGACTAGCGGGACATCTGATTTCTCTGGGGCCAACGTCCTGACTTTC.

This chain connects TRBV30 to TRBJ1-5, with D unresolved. The V end was cut by 4 bases, the J end by 4 bases, with 8 bases between. The CDR3 has 12 residues. The germline V gene has CDR1 GTSNPN and CDR2 SVGIG (reference sequence). CDR3: CAWTTRNQPQHF. The CDR3 DNA follows: TGTGCCTGGACCACTAGAAATCAGCCCCAGCATTTT.

The chain is built from TRBV6-6 and TRBJ2-5, with TRBD2 matching over 10 bases. J lost 7 bases, V lost 5 bases, and 7 bases had no gene match. Germline CDR1 and CDR2: MNHNY and SVGAGI (reference sequence). The length of the CDR3 is 14 residues. The CDR3 spells CASSPDSGGGTQYF. The CDR3 DNA is TGTGCCAGCAGTCCCGACAGCGGGGGGGGGACCCAGTACTTC.

The rearrangement joins TRBV5-1 to TRBJ1-2, with 12 bases aligning to TRBD1. The V segment lost 0 bases and the J segment 3 bases; nucleotides outside the gene matches: 3. CDR1 and CDR2 from the germline V gene are SGHRS and YFSETQ. The CDR3 sequence is 16 residues long. CDR3 in amino acids: CASSLDGTGGDYGYTF. In DNA, the CDR3 is TGCGCCAGCAGCTTGGACGGGACAGGGGGCGACTATGGCTACACCTTC.

CDR3: CASNLQGGYEQYF. The CDR3 DNA reads TGTGCCAGCAACTTACAGGGGGGCTACGAGCAGTACTTC. The chain employs TRBV6-5 and TRBJ2-7, with TRBD1 matching over 8 bases. Germline assignment: CDR1 MNHEY and CDR2 SVGAGI. CDR3 length: 13 amino acids. J lost 3 bases, V lost 7 bases, and 5 bases had no gene match.

Turning to this clone: The germline gene is not matched at one end of the junction; a read error may be the cause. The gene calls are TRBV27 and TRBJ2-1; 8 bases line up with TRBD2. This CDR3 spans 15 amino acids. Germline loops: CDR1 MNHEY, CDR2 SMNVEV (reference sequence). The CDR3 is CVSSLSGRAYNEQFF. The CDR3 DNA reads TGTGTCAGCAGTTTATCCGGGAGGGCCTACAATGAGCAGTTCTTC.

The V gene is TRBV5-1, the J gene TRBJ2-7, with TRBD1 as a possible D gene (6 bases). The CDR3 is made up of 14 amino acids. Germline CDR1 is SGHRS and CDR2 is YFSETQ. Trimming removed 0 bases at V and 4 bases at J, with 11 bases between. The CDR3 DNA reads TGCGCCAGCAGCTTGGATGGACAGCCGTACGAGCAGTACTTC. This translates into CASSLDGQPYEQYF.